The clone carrying this TCR beta chain was picked up one time. This sample is part of a study of shared clonotypes between healthy human individuals. The CDR3 consists of 14 residues. The V and J ends lost 7 bases and 3 bases respectively, with 11 bases between them. The V gene's germline CDR1 is SGHTS and CDR2 YDEGEE. Only CD45RO-negative cells positively selected for CCR7 counted as naive CD8 cells, so terminally differentiated effector memory CD45RA+ cells were excluded. Once extracted for a subset, genomic DNA was divided evenly among several immunoSEQ plates. TCRdb's copy holds only in-frame clones and misses some; the assay was immunoSEQ multiplex PCR. The table shows under 2,000,000 clones, with approximately 95% occurring only once.

This receptor was obtained from a man aged 18-30 years in good health. The sequenced sample was naive CD8+ T cells sorted from blood. This rearrangement joins TRBV5-8 to TRBJ1-6; maybe TRBD1 (6 bases). CDR3 sequence: CASCKGDYNSPLHF. CDR3 nucleotide sequence: TGTGCCAGCTGCAAGGGGGACTATAATTCACCCCTCCACTTT.